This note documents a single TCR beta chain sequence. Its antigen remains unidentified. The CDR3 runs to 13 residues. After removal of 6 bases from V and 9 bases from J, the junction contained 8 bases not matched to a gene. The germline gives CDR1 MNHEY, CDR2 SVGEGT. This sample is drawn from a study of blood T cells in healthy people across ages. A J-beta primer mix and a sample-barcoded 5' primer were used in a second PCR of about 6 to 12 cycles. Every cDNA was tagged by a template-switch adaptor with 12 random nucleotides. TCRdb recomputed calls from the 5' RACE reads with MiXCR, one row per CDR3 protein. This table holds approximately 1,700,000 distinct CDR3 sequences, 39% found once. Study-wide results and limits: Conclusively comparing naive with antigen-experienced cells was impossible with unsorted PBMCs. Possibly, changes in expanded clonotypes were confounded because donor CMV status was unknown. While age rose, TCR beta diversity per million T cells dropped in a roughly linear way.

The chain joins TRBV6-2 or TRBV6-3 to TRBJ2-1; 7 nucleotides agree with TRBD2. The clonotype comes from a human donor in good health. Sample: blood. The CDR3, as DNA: TGTGCCAGCAGCCTACAACTAGCGACTGAGCAGTTCTTC. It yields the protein CASSLQLATEQFF.